This record covers a single T cell receptor (beta chain). This entry comes from a study of human T cells and chemical hapten exposure. Time point: pre-sensitization, week 0. Treatment of the sample: therapeutic diphenylcyclopropenone sensitization with weekly scalp DPC. Samples of blood were obtained prior to the application of each patch test. Unfractionated whole blood yielded total RNA. Individual cDNA molecules had unique molecular identifiers attached to them by the library. In the authors' methods: Samples held a median of approximately 96,000 TCRs, range about 20,000–700,000. Each CDR3 protein is one row after TCRdb ran MiXCR on the RACE reads. TCRdb assigned the V and J calls; the authors' analysis was not used. The sample consists of around 300,000 distinct CDR3 sequences, 4.5% to 7% of them appearing once. The CDR3 loop spans 14 amino acids. V dropped 5 bases and J dropped 1; count of bases not matched to a gene: 4.

This clonotype was obtained from a woman aged 18-29 years with alopecia areata. Some clones in this sample may be carry-over from other donors' samples. The gene calls are TRBV12-3 or TRBV12-4 and TRBJ2-5; 7 bases line up with TRBD2. The source material was whole blood, sampled in connection with sensitization to the hapten diphenylcyclopropenone (DPC). This CDR3 reads CASSRTGGQETQYF. CDR3 nucleotide sequence: TGTGCCAGCAGTCGAACGGGGGGCCAAGAGACCCAGTACTTC.